The 15 T cell receptor beta chains given below trace back to one sample, sequenced in a study of blood T cell repertoires in COVID-19. Sequenced by immunoSEQ multiplex PCR; TCRdb stores in-frame clones only, minus some. The data show about 21,000 clones, roughly 90% seen once. Sequenced input: peripheral blood. Receptors originate from a man aged 70-80 years with active COVID-19.

The V gene is TRBV7-2, the J gene TRBJ2-5; D is unclear. The V end lost 4 bases, the J end lost 4 bases, and 4 bases lay between the germline ends. This CDR3 is built from 11 residues. Looked up from germline, CDR1 is SGHTA and CDR2 is FQGNSA. The CDR3 nucleotides are TGTGCCAGCAGCTCCCTAGAGACCCAGTACTTC. Translation: CASSSLETQYF.

This rearrangement joins TRBV5-5 to TRBJ1-5; D is unclear. Germline assignment: CDR1 SGHKS and CDR2 YYEKEE (reference sequence). This CDR3 is built from 12 residues. The germline V and J ends were trimmed by 1 base and 4 bases, with 3 bases remaining between them. The CDR3 loop is CASSLPNQPQHF. The CDR3 DNA reads TGTGCCAGCAGCTTGCCGAATCAGCCCCAGCATTTT.

The chain recombines TRBV5-1 with TRBJ2-5, with D possibly matching TRBD2 (6 bases). The CDR3 has 18 residues. Germline V lookup: CDR1 SGHRS, CDR2 YFSETQ. V lost 2 bases and J 1 base, leaving 21 bases between the germline ends. In nucleotides, the CDR3 is TGCGCCAGCAGCTTTGGCCGTCCCCCCCTAGCGCGCCAAGAGACCCAGTACTTC. Translated, it gives CASSFGRPPLARQETQYF.

The chain carries TRBV11-2 and TRBJ2-1; perhaps TRBD1 as D (5 bases). Germline CDR1 is SGHAT and CDR2 is FQNNGV. The germline V and J ends were trimmed by 3 bases and 10 bases, with 16 bases remaining between them. The CDR3 extends over 14 amino acids. This chain's CDR3 is CASSLGRPWGEQFF. The DNA for the CDR3 is TGTGCCAGCAGCTTGGGGCGTCCCTGGGGAGAGCAGTTCTTC.

The V call is TRBV5-1, the J call TRBJ2-2; 9 bases align to TRBD1. The CDR3 covers 16 residues. Germline V CDR1 and CDR2: SGHRS, YFSETQ. V was clipped by 6 bases and J by 5 bases; unmatched bases: 11. CDR3 in amino acids: CASTLTGGSGTGELFF. In DNA form, the CDR3 reads TGCGCCAGCACCTTAACAGGGGGCAGTGGGACCGGGGAGCTGTTTTTT.

The genes are TRBV27 and TRBJ2-1, with 8 nucleotides matching TRBD1. The CDR3 sequence is 16 residues long. V dropped 6 bases and J dropped 6; count of bases not matched to a gene: 13. Germline V gene data show CDR1 as MNHEY and CDR2 as SMNVEV (reference sequence). CDR3 residues: CASSDRTGTAFNEQFF. In DNA, the CDR3 is TGTGCCAGCAGCGACAGGACAGGGACGGCTTTCAATGAGCAGTTCTTC.

This clone was observed a handful of times. V and J are TRBV20-1 and TRBJ1-6, with 10 bases that match TRBD1. CDR1 is DFQATT, CDR2 SNEGSKA, per germline (reference sequence). CDR3 length: 14 residues. V was clipped by 3 bases and J by 10 bases; unmatched bases: 6. CDR3 DNA: TGCAGTGCTAGTACCGGGACAGGGGCATCACCCCTCCACTTT. This encodes CSASTGTGASPLHF.

This clone was seen more than once but under ten times. The chain employs TRBV7-9 and TRBJ1-3, with D possibly matching TRBD1 (5 bases). The germline V gene has CDR1 SEHNR and CDR2 FQNEAQ (reference sequence). This CDR3 is 14 amino acids long. Trimming stripped 5 bases from V and 4 bases from J, with 12 bases between. For the CDR3, the DNA is TGTGCCAGCAGCGGCCAGGGATGGGGAAACACCATATATTTT. Translating gives CASSGQGWGNTIYF.

This chain joins TRBV10-3 and TRBJ2-3; 8 bases fit TRBD2. V lost 9 bases, J lost 1 base, and 6 bases stayed unmatched. Germline CDR1 and CDR2: ENHRY and SYGVKD. This CDR3 spans 14 amino acids. CDR3 protein: CAISNGGGTDTQYF. The CDR3 DNA reads TGTGCCATATCTAACGGGGGGGGCACAGATACGCAGTATTTT.

In this sample, this clone turned up once. This rearrangement joins TRBV5-1 to TRBJ1-1; possibly TRBD1 for D (6 bases). The CDR3 has 14 residues. Trimming cost V 0 bases and J 1 base, with 7 bases left between them. CDR1 and CDR2 from the germline V gene are SGHRS and YFSETQ. The CDR3 DNA sequence: TGCGCCAGCAGCTTGGTGGACAGGAACACTGAAGCTTTCTTT. Translation: CASSLVDRNTEAFF.

The chain employs TRBV10-1 and TRBJ2-1; the D gene is possibly TRBD2 (7 bases). Germline assignment: CDR1 WNHNN and CDR2 SYGVQD (reference sequence). The CDR3 spans 13 residues. V was pared by 3 bases and J by 12 bases, with 15 bases between. CDR3 protein: CASSEDSGGGQFF. The DNA for the CDR3 is TGCGCCAGCAGTGAAGACTCGGGGGGCGGGCAGTTCTTC.

The DNA of the CDR3 is TGTGCCAGCAGCTTAGGGACAAGGGTAGAAAATTTTGGCGAGCAGTACTTC. It specifies CASSLGTRVENFGEQYF. The rearrangement joins TRBV7-9 to TRBJ2-7; weak D call: TRBD1 (5 bases). CDR3 length: 17 amino acids. CDR1 and CDR2 from the germline V gene are SEHNR and FQNEAQ (reference sequence). The V end was cut by 1 base, the J end by 6 bases, with 22 bases between.

The chain uses TRBV7-8 and TRBJ2-7, with D tentatively TRBD1 (5 bases). The CDR3 runs to 13 residues. Trimming cost V 4 bases and J 5 bases, with 12 bases left between them. Germline V gene lookup returns CDR1 SGHVS and CDR2 FQNEAQ. CDR3 nucleotides: TGTGCCAGCAGCTCCAGGGCCCGGGACGAGCAGTACTTC. It encodes CASSSRARDEQYF.

The chain uses TRBV12-5 and TRBJ2-7; TRBD2 is a possible D gene (5 bases). With 6 bases removed from V and 5 bases from J, the gap between germline ends came to 14 bases. From germline, CDR1 is LGHNT and CDR2 FRNRAP. The CDR3 spans 13 residues. The DNA for the CDR3 is TGTGCTAGTGGCGGAACTAGGGTAAACGAGCAGTACTTC. It yields the protein CASGGTRVNEQYF.

The V and J genes are TRBV2 and TRBJ2-7; 8 bases map to TRBD1. Trimming took 1 base from V and 1 from J; bases not matched to a gene: 3. CDR1 is SNHLY, CDR2 FYNNEI, per germline. The CDR3 runs 15 residues. CDR3 amino acids: CASSEVTGGSYEQYF. CDR3 in DNA: TGTGCCAGCAGTGAAGTCACAGGGGGATCCTACGAGCAGTACTTC.